The entry below describes one T cell receptor (beta chain). The germline V gene encodes CDR1 MNHNS and CDR2 SASEGT. The length of the CDR3 is 19 residues. Trimming removed 0 bases from V and 2 bases from J; junction bases left unmatched: 9. This entry is derived from a study of blood T cell repertoires in COVID-19. Looking at the study overall: Nucleic acid was either cDNA or gDNA, and it came from T cells, B-cell-depleted T cells, or PBMCs.

Per the original methods: Amplified reference gene primers provided the basis for estimating nucleated cell counts. Profiling relied on immunoSEQ multiplex PCR, and the TCRdb table lists in-frame clones only, not all of them. V and J calls and clone size come straight from that table; D and trimming were deduced from the DNA. The sample shows more than 90,000 clones, roughly 85% of them seen only once. The V call is TRBV6-1, the J call TRBJ2-7; 14 bases line up with TRBD2. This sequence was found in an elderly man with acute or convalescent COVID-19. The sample was peripheral blood. The CDR3 protein is CASSEAGTSGRVYPYEQYF. CDR3 DNA: TGTGCCAGCAGTGAAGCCGGGACTAGCGGGAGAGTATATCCCTACGAGCAGTACTTC.